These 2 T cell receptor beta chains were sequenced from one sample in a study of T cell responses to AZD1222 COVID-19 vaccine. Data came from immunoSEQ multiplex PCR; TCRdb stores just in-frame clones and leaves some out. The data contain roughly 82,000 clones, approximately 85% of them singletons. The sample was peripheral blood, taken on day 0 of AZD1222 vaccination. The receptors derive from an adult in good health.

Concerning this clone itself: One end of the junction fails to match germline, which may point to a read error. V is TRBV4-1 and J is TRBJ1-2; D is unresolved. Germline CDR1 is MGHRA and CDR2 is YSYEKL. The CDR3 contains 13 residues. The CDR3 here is CASSQEAGTPLGF. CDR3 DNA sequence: TGCGCCAGCAGCCAAGAGGCGGGAACTCCCCTGGGGTTC.

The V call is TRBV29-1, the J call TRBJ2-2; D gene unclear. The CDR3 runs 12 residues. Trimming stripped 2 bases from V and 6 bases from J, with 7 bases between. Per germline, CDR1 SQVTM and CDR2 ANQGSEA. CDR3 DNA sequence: TGCAGCGTTGAACCCCTCGCCGGGGAGCTGTTTTTT. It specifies CSVEPLAGELFF.